This note documents a single T cell receptor (beta chain) sequence. Its antigen is unknown. Using immunoSEQ multiplex PCR, the repertoire was profiled, and TCRdb retains in-frame clones only, with some absent. The data hold 950 to 1,300 clones, with roughly 79% observed a single time. The data are from a study of follicular helper T cells after annual influenza vaccination. Study-level points and caveats: Day 7 ICOS+CD38+ clones later appeared mostly in ICOS-CD38- cTfh.

Germline trimming cut 0 bases from V and 0 bases from J; bases unmatched to any gene: 8. CDR3 length equals 17 residues. Germline V gene data show CDR1 as SGHTA and CDR2 as FQGNSA. The time point here: 2014-2015 season, pre-vaccination. Adults received seasonal inactivated influenza vaccine, with sorted blood CD4 subsets sequenced before and after. Sorted cTfh were non-naive CD4+CXCR5+PD-1+, either ICOS+CD38+ or ICOS-CD38-. The chain has TRBV7-2 and TRBJ2-7; 7 bases map to TRBD2. The sequence was obtained from an adult who received the influenza vaccine. Specimen: CXCR5+ CD38+ circulating T follicular helper cells from blood, collected on the day of influenza vaccination. Specified subset: circulating Tfh, non-naive CD4+CXCR5+PD-1+ (ICOS+CD38+ or ICOS-CD38-). DNA for the CDR3: TGTGCCAGCAGCTTAGCGCCAGGCGGGGGTTTCTCCTACGAGCAGTACTTC. Translating gives CASSLAPGGGFSYEQYF.